The table lists the clone carrying this TCR beta chain with a count of one. This entry is derived from a study of blood T cell repertoires in COVID-19. Study summary: Samples taken during acute and convalescent COVID-19 were collected in the United States, Italy and Spain. The cDNA or gDNA used as material had been derived from T cells, B-cell-depleted T cells, or PBMCs.

Original analysis: The authors estimated nucleated cell counts from reference gene primer amplification. Sequencing was performed with immunoSEQ multiplex PCR; in TCRdb, only in-frame clones are kept and a portion is missing. V and J calls and clone size follow that table, whereas D and trimming were derived from the DNA. This table has about 61,000 clones, around 77% appearing once. The CDR3 extends over 19 amino acids. V shed 6 bases and J 2 bases; nucleotides not matched to a gene: 11. CDR1 is MNHEY and CDR2 is SMNVEV in the germline V gene (reference sequence). This TCR came from a man older than 75 with active or convalescent COVID-19. Sequencing was performed on peripheral blood. This sequence joins TRBV27 and TRBJ2-3; TRBD2 matches 16 bases. CDR3 nucleotides: TGTGCCAGCAGCCCGCCCCCGGGACTAGCGGGAGGGATCACAGATACGCAGTATTTT. This sequence encodes CASSPPPGLAGGITDTQYF.